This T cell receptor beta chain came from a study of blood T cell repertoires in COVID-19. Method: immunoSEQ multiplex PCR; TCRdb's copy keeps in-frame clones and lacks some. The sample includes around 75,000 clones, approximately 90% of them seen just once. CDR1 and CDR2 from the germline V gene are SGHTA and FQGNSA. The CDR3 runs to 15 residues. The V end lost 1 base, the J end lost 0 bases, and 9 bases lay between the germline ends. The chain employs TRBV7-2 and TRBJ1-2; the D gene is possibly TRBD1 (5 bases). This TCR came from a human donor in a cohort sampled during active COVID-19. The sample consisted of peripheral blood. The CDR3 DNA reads TGTGCCAGCAGCTTAGTATCAGGGACTAACTATGGCTACACCTTC. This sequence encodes CASSLVSGTNYGYTF.